Presented here are 28 T cell receptor beta chains from one specimen sequenced in a study of shared clonotypes between healthy human individuals. The table came from immunoSEQ multiplex PCR; TCRdb's copy has only in-frame clones and leaves some out. The sample contains 2 million to 2.5 million clones, roughly 93% of which appear only once. The sample was naive CD4+ T cells from PBMCs. Subset of the sample: CD45RA+ positively selected. These receptor sequences come from a man aged 18 to 35 in good health. Some clones in this sample may be carry-over from other donors' samples.

This clone was detected once. V usage is TRBV18 and J usage is TRBJ1-4; 7 bases match TRBD1. The V and J ends lost 4 bases and 0 bases, in that order; junction bases with no gene match: 2. This CDR3 region has 15 residues. Per the germline V gene, CDR1 is KGHSH and CDR2 is LQKENI. DNA of the CDR3: TGTGCCAGCTCACGACAGGGCCCAACTAATGAAAAACTGTTTTTT. Translating gives CASSRQGPTNEKLFF.

This chain connects TRBV7-3 to TRBJ2-5; 7 nucleotides line up with TRBD2. Germline CDR1 and CDR2: SGHTA and FQGTGA. The CDR3 is made up of 15 amino acids. V was pared by 2 bases and J by 5 bases, with 8 bases of the junction left unmatched. CDR3 loop: CASSLSGSGGETQYF. The CDR3 DNA is TGTGCCAGCAGCTTATCCGGCTCGGGAGGCGAGACCCAGTACTTC.

This clone was observed once. The chain recombines TRBV6-6 with TRBJ2-1; TRBD2 matches at 9 bases. Looked up from germline, CDR1 is MNHNY and CDR2 is SVGAGI (reference sequence). V lost 5 bases, J lost 9 bases, and 2 bases stayed unmatched. This CDR3 contains 12 residues. CDR3 sequence reads: CASSASGAEQFF. As DNA, the CDR3 is TGTGCCAGCAGTGCTAGCGGGGCTGAGCAGTTCTTC.

This clone was seen once. The genes are TRBV5-4 and TRBJ2-1, with 15 nucleotides matching TRBD2. Per the germline V gene, CDR1 is SGHNT and CDR2 is YYREEE (reference sequence). J lost 14 bases, V lost 0 bases, and 6 bases had no gene match. This CDR3 is 15 amino acids long. The CDR3 sequence is CASSLAGLAGGSKFF. CDR3 bases: TGTGCCAGCAGCTTGGCGGGACTAGCGGGGGGTAGTAAGTTCTTC.

This rearrangement joins TRBV7-3 to TRBJ2-3; 8 bases fit TRBD2. Germline CDR1 is SGHTA and CDR2 is FQGTGA. The CDR3 has 16 amino acids. Trimming at V came to 5 bases and at J to 1 base, leaving 8 bases not matched to a gene. The CDR3 spells CASSPAGGVGTDTQYF. CDR3 nucleotides: TGTGCCAGCAGCCCGGCCGGGGGGGTTGGCACAGATACGCAGTATTTT.

The rearrangement links TRBV29-1 to TRBJ2-7, with 11 nucleotides matching TRBD1. J gave up 4 bases and V 5 bases, and 4 bases lay outside the gene matches. Germline assignment: CDR1 SQVTM and CDR2 ANQGSEA. This CDR3 has 13 residues. The CDR3 loop reads CSVWTGGIYEQYF. DNA of the CDR3: TGCAGCGTTTGGACAGGGGGCATATACGAGCAGTACTTC.

The chain has TRBV28 and TRBJ2-3; a possible D gene is TRBD2 (6 bases). Trimming removed 9 bases at V and 3 bases at J, with 10 bases between. The germline CDR1 and CDR2 sequences are MDHEN and SYDVKM. The CDR3 runs 12 residues. CDR3 in amino acids: CASREATDTQYF. CDR3 coding DNA: TGTGCCAGTAGGGAGGCTACAGATACGCAGTATTTT.

The gene calls are TRBV11-3 and TRBJ2-7; 15 bases align to TRBD2. The V gene end was trimmed by 5 bases and the J gene end by 2 bases; junction bases not matched to a gene: 4. The CDR3 is made up of 16 amino acids. Germline assignment: CDR1 SGHNT and CDR2 YENEEA. In DNA form, the CDR3 reads TGTGCCAGCAGCCCGGGACTAGCGGGAGGAGCCTACGAGCAGTACTTC. Translated: CASSPGLAGGAYEQYF.

Remarks on this clone: The sample carries other DNA sequences with the same CDR3. The chain uses TRBV28 and TRBJ2-7; 9 nucleotides match TRBD1. Germline V gene data show CDR1 as MDHEN and CDR2 as SYDVKM. This CDR3 is 14 amino acids long. The trim removed 6 bases at V and 5 bases at J, leaving 8 bases unmatched. The CDR3 DNA reads TGTGCCAGCAGCCTACCACAGGGGGCGAACGAGCAGTACTTC. Translated, it gives CASSLPQGANEQYF.

The J gene is TRBJ2-1, the V gene TRBV6-5; 7 positions agree with TRBD2. Trimming at V came to 4 bases and at J to 5 bases, leaving 5 bases not matched to a gene. Germline V CDR1 and CDR2: MNHEY, SVGAGI. The CDR3 extends over 14 amino acids. CDR3 sequence: CASSWSGTHNEQFF. The CDR3 nucleotides read TGTGCCAGCAGTTGGAGCGGGACCCACAATGAGCAGTTCTTC.

The genes are TRBV7-2 and TRBJ2-7, with 9 nucleotides matching TRBD2. Per germline, CDR1 SGHTA and CDR2 FQGNSA. J was trimmed by 0 bases and V by 2 bases; bases with no gene match: 8. CDR3 length equals 17 residues. The CDR3 sequence is CASSLSRYSGSSYEQYF. The CDR3 DNA reads as TGTGCCAGCAGCTTATCGCGATATAGCGGGAGCTCCTACGAGCAGTACTTC. The variable domain in full, with the rest retrieved from reference TRBV7-2 and TRBJ2-7, is GAGVSQSPSNKVTEKGKDVELRCDPISGHTALYWYRQSLGQGLEFLIYFQGNSAPDKSGLPSDRFSAERTGGSVSTLTIQRTQQEDSAVYLCASSLSRYSGSSYEQYFGPGTRLTVT.

The rearrangement joins TRBV9 to TRBJ2-7, with 9 bases fitting TRBD1. Per germline, CDR1 SGDLS and CDR2 YYNGEE. V shed 3 bases and J 0 bases; nucleotides not matched to a gene: 7. The CDR3 has 16 amino acids. The CDR3 is CASSAQQGAYSYEQYF. As DNA, the CDR3 is TGTGCCAGCAGCGCACAACAGGGGGCCTACTCCTACGAGCAGTACTTC.

The V call is TRBV28, the J call TRBJ2-1, with TRBD1 matching 7 bases. CDR3 size: 15 residues. Germline loops: CDR1 MDHEN, CDR2 SYDVKM. Trimming removed 4 bases from V and 15 bases from J; junction bases left unmatched: 18. CDR3 sequence: CASSYGPTGLKYRFF. The CDR3 coding sequence is TGTGCCAGCAGTTATGGGCCGACAGGGCTTAAATATAGGTTCTTC.

As concerns this clone: The same CDR3 also results from other DNA sequences found in this sample. The CDR3 DNA reads as TGTGCCAGCTCTGACAGAAATCAGCCCCAGCATTTT. It translates to CASSDRNQPQHF. The chain recombines TRBV6-4 with TRBJ1-5, with D maybe TRBD1 (5 bases). The CDR3 length is 12 residues. Trimming shortened V by 8 bases and J by 4 bases, and 9 bases separated the two germline ends. CDR1 is MRHNA, CDR2 SNTAGT, per germline.

The chain uses TRBV4-1 and TRBJ1-4; D call uncertain. CDR3 size: 13 residues. Trimming left V 3 bases short and J 7 bases short, with 9 bases between. CDR1 and CDR2 from the germline V gene are MGHRA and YSYEKL. The DNA of the CDR3 is TGCGCCAGCAGCCAGGTGGCAAGTGAAAAACTGTTTTTT. This encodes CASSQVASEKLFF.

Worth noting for this clone: The sample carries other DNA sequences with the same CDR3. This chain uses TRBV27 with TRBJ2-1, with D hard to call. Germline lookup yields CDR1 MNHEY and CDR2 SMNVEV (reference sequence). Deletions cut 6 bases from V and 0 bases from J, with 6 bases between. The CDR3 spans 13 residues. In nucleotides, the CDR3 is TGTGCCAGCAGGCGGAGCTCCTACAATGAGCAGTTCTTC. Residues: CASRRSSYNEQFF.

The chain uses TRBV29-1 and TRBJ2-5, with D uncertain. Germline values: CDR1 SQVTM, CDR2 ANQGSEA. The CDR3 sequence is 15 residues long. V was trimmed by 5 bases and J by 4 bases, leaving 20 bases between them. The CDR3: CSVIYLGLPAETQYF. The DNA for the CDR3 is TGCAGCGTTATTTATCTGGGCCTCCCTGCAGAGACCCAGTACTTC.

This rearrangement joins TRBV29-1 to TRBJ2-1; 12 bases agree with TRBD2. The ends lost 4 bases at V and 5 bases at J; junction bases unmatched: 6. This CDR3 has 15 amino acids. Germline CDR1 and CDR2: SQVTM and ANQGSEA. This CDR3 is CSVGPTSGGHNEQFF. In DNA, the CDR3 is TGCAGCGTTGGACCGACTAGCGGGGGTCACAATGAGCAGTTCTTC.

The V call is TRBV11-2, the J call TRBJ2-7; D might be TRBD1 (6 bases). Germline CDR1 SGHAT, CDR2 FQNNGV. The V and J ends lost 0 bases and 7 bases respectively, with 19 bases between them. CDR3 size: 16 residues. In DNA form, the CDR3 reads TGTGCCAGCAGCTTAGATTCGAGGACAGCCTTATGGGAGCAGTACTTC. Its protein product is CASSLDSRTALWEQYF.

Remarks on this clone: Other nucleotide sequences from this sample produce the same CDR3. The chain couples TRBV5-6 to TRBJ2-4; D call uncertain. V gave up 4 bases and J gave up 0 bases, with 11 bases separating them. The CDR3 runs to 15 residues. CDR1 and CDR2 from the germline V gene are SGHDT and YYEEEE. CDR3 sequence (DNA): TGTGCCAGCAGCCCTGGGCCCCTAGCCAAAAACATTCAGTACTTC. Encoded protein: CASSPGPLAKNIQYF.

In regard to this clone: Different DNA sequences within this sample yield the same CDR3. The chain carries TRBV28 and TRBJ2-7, with D perhaps matching TRBD2 (5 bases). CDR1 is MDHEN and CDR2 is SYDVKM in the germline V gene. The CDR3 extends over 14 amino acids. Trimming pared 2 bases from V and 1 base from J, leaving 9 bases between. CDR3 sequence reads: CASSLGRTSYEQYF. CDR3 bases: TGTGCCAGCAGTTTAGGACGGACTTCCTACGAGCAGTACTTC.

The chain carries TRBV5-1 and TRBJ1-1; 8 bases agree with TRBD1. Germline lookup yields CDR1 SGHRS and CDR2 YFSETQ. The CDR3 spans 14 residues. V dropped 6 bases and J dropped 5; count of bases not matched to a gene: 9. Written as DNA, the CDR3 is TGCGCCAGCAACCACGGACAGGGCGGGACTGAAGCTTTCTTT. Protein: CASNHGQGGTEAFF.

The V and J genes are TRBV28 and TRBJ2-3; D is undetermined. CDR1 and CDR2 from the germline V gene are MDHEN and SYDVKM. V was shortened by 6 bases and J by 2 bases, with 9 bases between the two germline ends. The CDR3 is 13 residues long. As DNA, the CDR3 is TGTGCCAGCAGCAGACTGGCCACAGATACGCAGTATTTT. Translated: CASSRLATDTQYF.

The V call is TRBV7-9, the J call TRBJ1-3, with D unresolved. Germline CDR1 reads SEHNR; CDR2 reads FQNEAQ (reference sequence). The CDR3 totals 15 residues. The ends were cut back, 1 base at V and 4 bases at J, with 11 bases in the middle. The CDR3 nucleotides read TGTGCCAGCAGCTTAGTGGCCAGTCCCGGAAACACCATATATTTT. Its protein is CASSLVASPGNTIYF.

The chain recombines TRBV28 with TRBJ2-7, with D perhaps matching TRBD2 (7 bases). Germline values: CDR1 MDHEN, CDR2 SYDVKM. Trimming left V 4 bases short and J 2 bases short, with 18 bases between. The CDR3 is 16 amino acids. The CDR3: CASSSRQGRGAYEQYF. CDR3 coding DNA: TGTGCCAGCAGTTCCCGCCAGGGGAGGGGTGCCTACGAGCAGTACTTC.

The chain joins TRBV2 to TRBJ1-2; TRBD1 is a possible D gene (6 bases). The germline gives CDR1 SNHLY, CDR2 FYNNEI. The V end lost 6 bases, the J end lost 12 bases, and 17 bases lay between the germline ends. CDR3 length equals 12 residues. The CDR3 loop is CASSREGHPNTF. Written as DNA, the CDR3 is TGTGCCAGCAGCCGCGAGGGACATCCCAACACCTTC.

The J gene is TRBJ2-1, the V gene TRBV5-4; possible D gene TRBD2, 6 bases. The CDR3 totals 15 residues. Trimming stripped 0 bases from V and 7 bases from J, with 14 bases between. The germline CDR1 and CDR2 sequences are SGHNT and YYREEE (reference sequence). This CDR3 reads CASSLGVGGSNEQFF. DNA for the CDR3: TGTGCCAGCAGCTTGGGGGTCGGGGGTAGTAATGAGCAGTTCTTC.

This chain connects TRBV7-9 to TRBJ2-7; tentatively, D is TRBD2 (6 bases). This CDR3 region has 14 residues. CDR1 is SEHNR, CDR2 FQNEAQ, per germline (reference sequence). The ends were cut back, 5 bases at V and 1 base at J, with 12 bases in the middle. The CDR3 sequence: CASSLGTQSYEQYF. CDR3 nucleotides: TGTGCCAGCAGCCTCGGGACTCAGTCCTACGAGCAGTACTTC. Drawing the rest from reference TRBV7-9 and TRBJ2-7, the complete variable domain is DTGVSQNPRHKITKRGQNVTFRCDPISEHNRLYWYRQTLGQGPEFLTYFQNEAQLEKSRLLSDRFSAERPKGSFSTLEIQRTEQGDSAMYLCASSLGTQSYEQYFGPGTRLTVT.